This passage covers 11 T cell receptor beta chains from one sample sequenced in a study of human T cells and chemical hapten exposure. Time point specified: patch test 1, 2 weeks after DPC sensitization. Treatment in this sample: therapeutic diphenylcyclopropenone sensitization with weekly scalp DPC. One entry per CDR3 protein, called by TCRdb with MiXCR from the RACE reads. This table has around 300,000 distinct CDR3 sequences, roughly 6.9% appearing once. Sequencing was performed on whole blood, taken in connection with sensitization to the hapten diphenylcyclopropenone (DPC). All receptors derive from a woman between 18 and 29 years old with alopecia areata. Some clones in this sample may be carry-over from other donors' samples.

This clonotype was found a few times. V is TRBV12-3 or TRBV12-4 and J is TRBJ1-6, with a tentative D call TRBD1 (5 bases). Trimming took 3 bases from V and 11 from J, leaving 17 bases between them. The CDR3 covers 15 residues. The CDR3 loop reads CASSLGQVSVAPLHF. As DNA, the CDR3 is TGTGCCAGCAGTTTGGGGCAGGTCTCGGTGGCACCCCTCCACTTT.

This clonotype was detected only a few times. CDR3 loop: CASSLGQPPTGELFF. The CDR3 nucleotides read TGCGCCAGCAGCTTGGGACAGCCTCCCACCGGGGAGCTGTTTTTT. The chain links TRBV5-1 to TRBJ2-2; the D gene is possibly TRBD1 (5 bases). Germline CDR1 and CDR2: SGHRS and YFSETQ. This CDR3 region has 15 residues. V was trimmed by 0 bases and J by 4 bases, leaving 10 bases between them.

As DNA, the CDR3 is TGTGCCAGCAGTTACTCAGCAGAGTACCAAGAGACCCAGTACTTC. It yields the protein CASSYSAEYQETQYF. The chain has TRBV6-5 and TRBJ2-5; D remains ambiguous. Germline CDR1 reads MNHEY; CDR2 reads SVGAGI. The CDR3 is 15 amino acids. The V end was cut by 0 bases, the J end by 0 bases, with 8 bases between.

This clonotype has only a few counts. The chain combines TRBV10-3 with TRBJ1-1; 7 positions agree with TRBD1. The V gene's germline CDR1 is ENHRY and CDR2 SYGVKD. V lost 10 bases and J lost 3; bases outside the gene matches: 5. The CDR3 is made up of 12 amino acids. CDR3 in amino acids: CATQTGDTEAFF. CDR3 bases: TGTGCCACCCAAACAGGGGACACTGAAGCTTTCTTT.

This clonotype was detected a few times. The CDR3, as DNA: TGCGCCAGCAGCCAAGAGTCGACAGCGCAGAACACTGAAGCTTTCTTT. This gives the protein CASSQESTAQNTEAFF. V is TRBV4-3 and J is TRBJ1-1; the D gene is possibly TRBD1 (5 bases). Germline V lookup: CDR1 LGHNA, CDR2 YSLEER. Trimming cost V 0 bases and J 1 base, with 12 bases left between them. This CDR3 region has 16 residues.

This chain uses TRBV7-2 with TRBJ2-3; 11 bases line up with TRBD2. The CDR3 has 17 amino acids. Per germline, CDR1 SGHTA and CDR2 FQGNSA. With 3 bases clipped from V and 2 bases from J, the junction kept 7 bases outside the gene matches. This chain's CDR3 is CASSFSGSGGATDTQYF. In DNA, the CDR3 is TGTGCCAGCAGCTTTAGCGGTAGCGGGGGGGCCACAGATACGCAGTATTTT.

The CDR3 spells CASSSRDRVNQPQHF. CDR3 in DNA: TGTGCCAGCAGCTCCCGGGACAGGGTCAATCAGCCCCAGCATTTT. The V gene is TRBV7-2, the J gene TRBJ1-5; 9 bases are shared with TRBD1. The V and J ends lost 4 bases and 3 bases, in that order; junction bases with no gene match: 4. Germline CDR1 is SGHTA and CDR2 is FQGNSA. This CDR3 region has 15 residues.

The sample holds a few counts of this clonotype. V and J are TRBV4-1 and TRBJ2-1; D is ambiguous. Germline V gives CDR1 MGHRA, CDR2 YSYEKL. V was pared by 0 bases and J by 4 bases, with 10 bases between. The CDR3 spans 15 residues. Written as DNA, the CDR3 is TGCGCCAGCAGCCAAGATAATACACCATACAATGAGCAGTTCTTC. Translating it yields CASSQDNTPYNEQFF.

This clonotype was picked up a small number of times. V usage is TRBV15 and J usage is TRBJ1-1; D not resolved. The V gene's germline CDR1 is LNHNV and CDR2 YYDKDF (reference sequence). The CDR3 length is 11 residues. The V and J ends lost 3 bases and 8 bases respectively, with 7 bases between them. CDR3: CATSRELEAFF. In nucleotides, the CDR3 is TGTGCCACCAGCAGGGAACTAGAAGCTTTCTTT. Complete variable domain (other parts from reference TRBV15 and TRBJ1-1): DAMVIQNPRYQVTQFGKPVTLSCSQTLNHNVMYWYQQKSSQAPKLLFHYYDKDFNNEADTPDNFQSRRPNTSFCFLDIRSPGLGDTAMYLCATSRELEAFFGQGTRLTVV.

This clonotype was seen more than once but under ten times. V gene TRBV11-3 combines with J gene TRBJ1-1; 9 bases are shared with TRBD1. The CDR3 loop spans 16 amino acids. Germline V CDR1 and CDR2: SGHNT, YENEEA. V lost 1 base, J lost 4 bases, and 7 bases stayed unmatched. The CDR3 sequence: CASSLGSGTGPTEAFF. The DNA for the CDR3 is TGTGCCAGCAGCTTAGGATCCGGGACAGGGCCCACTGAAGCTTTCTTT.

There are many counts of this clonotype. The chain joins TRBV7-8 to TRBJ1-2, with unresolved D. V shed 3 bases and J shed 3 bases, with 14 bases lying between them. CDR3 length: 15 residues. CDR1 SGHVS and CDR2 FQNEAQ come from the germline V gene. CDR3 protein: CASSLTTEAHYGYTF. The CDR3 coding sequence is TGTGCCAGCAGCTTGACGACCGAAGCCCACTATGGCTACACCTTC.